This T cell receptor beta chain was observed in a study of shared T cell receptors in the human thymus. The table came from immunoSEQ multiplex PCR; TCRdb's copy has only in-frame clones and leaves some out. The data contain under 850,000 clones, approximately 90% of them seen just once; the ten biggest clones take up about 0.01%. Germline CDR1 is LGHNA and CDR2 is YNFKEQ. This CDR3 comprises 18 residues. The ends lost 4 bases at V and 7 bases at J; junction bases unmatched: 18. These data were also filed under a second study, of human thymus T cells.

The rearrangement uses TRBV4-2 and TRBJ2-5; TRBD2 matches at 10 bases. The TCR was taken from a boy younger than two with a congenital heart defect. The sample taken for sequencing was thymocytes. The CDR3 loop reads CASSLPKREREGAGTQYF. The CDR3 DNA reads TGTGCCAGCAGCCTTCCGAAGCGCGAGCGGGAGGGGGCGGGGACCCAGTACTTC.